What follows are 22 T cell receptor beta chains derived from one specimen sequenced in a study of T-cell memory formation after mild COVID-19. TCRdb re-derived calls from the 5' RACE reads in MiXCR, one entry per CDR3 protein. The table records around 80,000 distinct CDR3 sequences, around 14% of them present only once. Specimen: PBMCs or a T cell subset sorted from them (not recorded which). The receptor set was obtained from an adult woman who had mild COVID-19 (a few samples of this study predate the infection). Cell type and time point are not known.

The V call is TRBV30, the J call TRBJ1-2; D gene ambiguous. Germline CDR1 and CDR2: GTSNPN and SVGIG (reference sequence). The CDR3 has 15 residues. Trimming took off 3 bases at V and 2 bases at J, with 16 bases between the two ends. Here the CDR3 DNA reads TGTGCCTGGAGCTTAATCCAATGGGCCAACTATGGCTACACCTTC. It encodes CAWSLIQWANYGYTF.

The J gene is TRBJ2-3, the V gene TRBV9; 8 bases are a match to TRBD2. The V and J ends lost 7 bases and 0 bases, in that order; junction bases with no gene match: 7. The germline V gene has CDR1 SGDLS and CDR2 YYNGEE. There are 15 residues in the CDR3. In DNA, the CDR3 is TGTGCCAGCGCAGAGCGGGGGACTAGCACAGATACGCAGTATTTT. Translation gives CASAERGTSTDTQYF.

At least ten counts were recorded for this clonotype. This rearrangement joins TRBV4-1 to TRBJ2-5; 7 bases line up with TRBD1. The CDR3 has 14 amino acids. Losses at the gene ends were 6 bases for V and 1 base for J; bases not matched to a gene: 5. Germline V lookup: CDR1 MGHRA, CDR2 YSYEKL. The CDR3 DNA follows: TGCGCCAGCAGTCCAGGACAGGTCCAAGAGACCCAGTACTTC. Translation gives CASSPGQVQETQYF.

The chain has TRBV7-9 and TRBJ2-1; 9 bases line up with TRBD1. The CDR3 is made up of 15 amino acids. Germline CDR1 reads SEHNR; CDR2 reads FQNEAQ (reference sequence). Trimming removed 5 bases from V and 5 bases from J; junction bases left unmatched: 7. The CDR3 is CASSTGTGMDNEQFF. The CDR3 bases are TGTGCCAGCAGCACCGGGACAGGGATGGACAATGAGCAGTTCTTC.

The chain has TRBV12-3 or TRBV12-4 and TRBJ2-1; 7 nucleotides agree with TRBD2. V shed 5 bases and J 5 bases; nucleotides not matched to a gene: 12. The CDR3 extends over 16 amino acids. The CDR3, as DNA: TGTGCCAGCAGTGACCTAGGGAGCGGGGTAAACAATGAGCAGTTCTTC. Translated: CASSDLGSGVNNEQFF.

This clonotype was seen a handful of times. This sequence joins TRBV7-6 and TRBJ2-1; 13 nucleotides line up with TRBD2. The CDR3 is 15 residues long. Looked up from germline, CDR1 is SGHVS and CDR2 is FNYEAQ. V shed 5 bases, J shed 5 bases, and the junction held 3 bases outside the gene matches. CDR3 in DNA: TGTGCCAGCAGCGAAGGGACTAGCGGGAACAATGAGCAGTTCTTC. As protein: CASSEGTSGNNEQFF.

The chain recombines TRBV27 with TRBJ2-3; a weak D match, TRBD2 (6 bases). Trimming left V 5 bases short and J 1 base short, with 16 bases between. This CDR3 has 16 residues. Per germline, CDR1 MNHEY and CDR2 SMNVEV (reference sequence). DNA for the CDR3: TGTGCCAGCAGTCCCCCTAGCGTTCAGGGCACAGATACGCAGTATTTT. This codes for CASSPPSVQGTDTQYF.

The chain is built from TRBV6-5 and TRBJ2-7; 8 nucleotides align to TRBD2. The ends lost 4 bases at V and 2 bases at J; junction bases unmatched: 7. The germline CDR1 and CDR2 sequences are MNHEY and SVGAGI. This CDR3 is 15 amino acids long. CDR3 in amino acids: CASSFRSGGTYEQYF. The DNA for the CDR3 is TGTGCCAGCAGTTTTAGAAGCGGGGGCACCTACGAGCAGTACTTC.

This sequence joins TRBV20-1 and TRBJ2-7; 9 bases are shared with TRBD2. Per germline, CDR1 DFQATT and CDR2 SNEGSKA (reference sequence). The CDR3 sequence is 17 residues long. V lost 1 base, J lost 2 bases, and 12 bases stayed unmatched. In nucleotides, the CDR3 is TGCAGTGCTAGAGGGGCTAGCGGGACCTATCTAACCTACGAGCAGTACTTC. As protein: CSARGASGTYLTYEQYF.

In this sample, this clonotype turned up a few times. The chain joins TRBV4-2 to TRBJ2-1, with D perhaps TRBD1 (6 bases). In germline, CDR1 is LGHNA, CDR2 YNFKEQ. The CDR3 is 12 residues long. The V gene lost 2 bases and the J gene lost 8 bases, with 7 bases spanning the gap. The CDR3, as DNA: TGTGCCAGCAGCCAACAGGGGTATGAGCAGTTCTTC. It yields the protein CASSQQGYEQFF.

The chain has TRBV6-5 and TRBJ1-2, with D unresolved. The germline V and J ends were trimmed by 0 bases and 6 bases, with 8 bases remaining between them. CDR3 length: 13 residues. Germline V gives CDR1 MNHEY, CDR2 SVGAGI. In DNA, the CDR3 is TGTGCCAGCAGTTACTCGAAATGGGATGGCTACACCTTC. Its translation is CASSYSKWDGYTF.

J is TRBJ2-4 and V is TRBV10-2; no reliable D call. This CDR3 has 20 residues. The V gene's germline CDR1 is WSHSY and CDR2 SAAADI. Trimming removed 0 bases from V and 0 bases from J, with 21 bases in between. CDR3 amino acids: CASSESILLSDPLAKNIQYF. In DNA form, the CDR3 reads TGCGCCAGCAGTGAGTCGATTTTGTTAAGCGATCCACTAGCCAAAAACATTCAGTACTTC.

This clonotype was seen only a few times. V gene TRBV4-1 combines with J gene TRBJ2-7, with D tentatively TRBD1 or TRBD2 (5 bases each). Trimming pared 5 bases from V and 3 bases from J, leaving 17 bases between. Germline V lookup: CDR1 MGHRA, CDR2 YSYEKL. The CDR3 is made up of 15 amino acids. The CDR3 nucleotides are TGCGCCAGCAGCAGAACCGGGACGGGATTCTACGAGCAGTACTTC. Translation: CASSRTGTGFYEQYF.

This chain links TRBV10-3 with TRBJ2-4; TRBD1 aligns across 7 bases. The CDR3 consists of 15 residues. V shed 6 bases and J 0 bases; nucleotides not matched to a gene: 5. Germline V gene sequence: CDR1 ENHRY, CDR2 SYGVKD. In DNA form, the CDR3 reads TGTGCCATCAGCCCCGGGACAGTAGCCAAAAACATTCAGTACTTC. Translated, it gives CAISPGTVAKNIQYF.

The V call is TRBV7-9, the J call TRBJ2-5; 7 bases align to TRBD2. Germline loops: CDR1 SEHNR, CDR2 FQNEAQ (reference sequence). The CDR3 runs to 13 residues. Losses at the gene ends were 8 bases for V and 1 base for J; bases not matched to a gene: 4. CDR3 region: CASAGLPQETQYF. The CDR3 DNA follows: TGTGCCAGCGCGGGACTACCCCAAGAGACCCAGTACTTC.

Only a few counts were recorded for this clonotype. This chain joins TRBV24-1 and TRBJ2-1; TRBD2 might be the D (5 bases). Germline lookup yields CDR1 KGHDR and CDR2 SFDVKD. With 6 bases removed from V and 3 bases from J, the gap between germline ends came to 8 bases. The CDR3 is 13 residues long. CDR3 DNA sequence: TGTGCCACCAGTCACCGGGACTACAATGAGCAGTTCTTC. This codes for CATSHRDYNEQFF.

The rearrangement links TRBV29-1 to TRBJ2-1; 14 nucleotides line up with TRBD2. CDR3 size: 19 residues. Losses at the gene ends were 2 bases for V and 1 base for J; bases not matched to a gene: 10. The germline CDR1 and CDR2 sequences are SQVTM and ANQGSEA. The CDR3 here is CSVEIRETSGRASYNEQFF. For the CDR3, the DNA is TGCAGCGTTGAAATCCGGGAGACTAGCGGGAGGGCTTCCTACAATGAGCAGTTCTTC.

This clonotype turned up a few times. The chain couples TRBV20-1 to TRBJ2-7; 8 bases agree with TRBD1. Trimming cost V 0 bases and J 3 bases; bases outside gene matches: 7. The length of the CDR3 is 15 residues. The germline CDR1 and CDR2 sequences are DFQATT and SNEGSKA (reference sequence). Here the CDR3 DNA reads TGCAGTGCTAGAGATCGGGTTGGACAGGGCTACGAGCAGTACTTC. It specifies CSARDRVGQGYEQYF.

CDR3 protein: CASSMGQGAGEQFF. The CDR3 nucleotides read TGTGCCAGTAGTATGGGACAGGGGGCCGGCGAGCAGTTCTTC. The chain is built from TRBV19 and TRBJ2-1; TRBD1 agrees at 12 bases. The CDR3 is made up of 14 amino acids. V shed 3 bases and J 10 bases; nucleotides not matched to a gene: 4. Germline CDR1 LNHDA, CDR2 SQIVND (reference sequence).

This clonotype was seen a handful of times. The chain combines TRBV5-6 with TRBJ2-2, with D possibly TRBD2 on 5 matching bases. Per germline, CDR1 SGHDT and CDR2 YYEEEE. The CDR3 has 18 amino acids. The germline V and J ends were trimmed by 3 bases and 0 bases, with 18 bases remaining between them. CDR3 amino acids: CASSYGGPLPPNTGELFF. The CDR3 DNA reads as TGTGCCAGCAGCTATGGAGGACCCCTACCTCCGAACACCGGGGAGCTGTTTTTT.

This chain connects TRBV5-1 to TRBJ2-7; 9 positions match TRBD1. The germline V gene encodes CDR1 SGHRS and CDR2 YFSETQ. The V and J ends lost 4 bases and 7 bases, in that order; junction bases with no gene match: 9. This CDR3 is 14 amino acids long. For the CDR3, the DNA is TGCGCCAGCAGCGAGACAGGGGGGGTGAGGGAGCAGTACTTC. This codes for CASSETGGVREQYF.

V is TRBV6-5 and J is TRBJ1-1, with 8 positions matching TRBD1. The CDR3 extends over 15 amino acids. J gave up 4 bases and V 0 bases, and 4 bases lay outside the gene matches. Germline-derived CDR1 and CDR2 are MNHEY and SVGAGI. The DNA for the CDR3 is TGTGCCAGCAGTTACTCGCAGGGGGCAGTCACTGAAGCTTTCTTT. This encodes CASSYSQGAVTEAFF.